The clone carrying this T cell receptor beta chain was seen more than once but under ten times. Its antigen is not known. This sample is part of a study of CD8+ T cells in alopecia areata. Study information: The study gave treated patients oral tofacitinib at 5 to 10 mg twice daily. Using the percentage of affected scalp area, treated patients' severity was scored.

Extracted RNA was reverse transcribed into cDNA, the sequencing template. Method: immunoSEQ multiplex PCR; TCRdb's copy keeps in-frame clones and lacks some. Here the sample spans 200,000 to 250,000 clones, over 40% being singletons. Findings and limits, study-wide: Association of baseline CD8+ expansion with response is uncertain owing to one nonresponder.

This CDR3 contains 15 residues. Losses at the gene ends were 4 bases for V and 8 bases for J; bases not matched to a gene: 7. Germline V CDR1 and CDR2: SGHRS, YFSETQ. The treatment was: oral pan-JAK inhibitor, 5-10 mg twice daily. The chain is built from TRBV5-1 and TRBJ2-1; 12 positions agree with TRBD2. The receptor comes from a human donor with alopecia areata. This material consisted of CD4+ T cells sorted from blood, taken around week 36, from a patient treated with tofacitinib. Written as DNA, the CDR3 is TGCGCCAGCAGCCTCGGGACTAGCGGGTTTGATGAGCAGTTCTTC. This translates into CASSLGTSGFDEQFF.